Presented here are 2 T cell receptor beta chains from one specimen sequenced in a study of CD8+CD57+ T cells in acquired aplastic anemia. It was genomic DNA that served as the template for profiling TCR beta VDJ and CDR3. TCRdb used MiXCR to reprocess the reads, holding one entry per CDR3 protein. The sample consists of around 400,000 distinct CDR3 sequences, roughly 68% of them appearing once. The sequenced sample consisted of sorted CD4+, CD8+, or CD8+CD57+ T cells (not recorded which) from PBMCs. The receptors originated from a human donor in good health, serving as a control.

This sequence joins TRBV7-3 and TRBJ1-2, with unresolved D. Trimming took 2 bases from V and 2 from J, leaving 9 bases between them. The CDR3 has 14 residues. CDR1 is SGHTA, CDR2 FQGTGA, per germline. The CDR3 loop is CASSLPPENYGYTF. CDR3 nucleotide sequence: TGTGCCAGCAGCTTACCTCCCGAGAACTATGGCTACACCTTC. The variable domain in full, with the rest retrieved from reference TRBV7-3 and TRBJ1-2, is GAGVSQTPSNKVTEKGKYVELRCDPISGHTALYWYRQSLGQGPEFLIYFQGTGAADDSGLPNDRFFAVRPEGSVSTLKIQRTERGDSAVYLCASSLPPENYGYTFGSGTRLTVV.

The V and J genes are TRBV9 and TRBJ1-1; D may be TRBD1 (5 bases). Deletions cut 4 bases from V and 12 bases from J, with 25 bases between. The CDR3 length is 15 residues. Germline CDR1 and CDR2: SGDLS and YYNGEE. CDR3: CASSRLGPREFTTFF. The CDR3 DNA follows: TGTGCCAGCAGCAGACTGGGGCCCAGGGAATTCACAACTTTCTTT.